Below, 21 T cell receptor beta chains from the same sample are listed, as sequenced in a study of cytomegalovirus exposure and HLA in healthy donors. In the PCR, 60 Vbeta and 13 Jbeta primers were used. Using immunoSEQ multiplex PCR, the repertoire was profiled, and TCRdb retains in-frame clones only, with some absent. The sample carries approximately 70,000 clones, about 77% recorded once. The sample comprised PBMCs. The source of these receptors is a man aged 35-49 years in good health and CMV-seronegative.

This chain uses TRBV4-1 with TRBJ2-7; weak D call: TRBD1 (5 bases). This CDR3 has 15 residues. The ends were cut back, 1 base at V and 3 bases at J, with 13 bases in the middle. Per germline, CDR1 MGHRA and CDR2 YSYEKL. CDR3 protein: CASSQVPRDDYEQYF. CDR3 in DNA: TGCGCCAGCAGCCAAGTCCCCAGGGATGACTACGAGCAGTACTTC.

V is TRBV11-2 and J is TRBJ2-5, with 12 bases identical to TRBD2. Near its end, the DNA agrees better with TRBJ2-7, so the J call may be wrong. The CDR3 is 17 amino acids. The germline V gene has CDR1 SGHAT and CDR2 FQNNGV. This CDR3 is CASSLAASGRALYEQYF. The CDR3 DNA reads as TGTGCCAGCAGCTTAGCGGCTAGCGGGAGGGCCCTCTACGAGCAGTACTTC.

The chain couples TRBV5-8 to TRBJ1-6; D gene uncertain. Trimming left V 1 base short and J 9 bases short, with 11 bases between. Germline-derived CDR1 and CDR2 are SGHTS and YDEGEE. CDR3 size: 14 residues. The CDR3 DNA reads as TGTGCCAGCAGCTTGCCGATTTCGAGTTCACCCCTCCACTTT. Translating gives CASSLPISSSPLHF.

The genes are TRBV10-3 and TRBJ2-1; 10 nucleotides agree with TRBD2. Trimming removed 6 bases from V and 8 bases from J; junction bases left unmatched: 4. The CDR3 consists of 13 residues. Germline V gene sequence: CDR1 ENHRY, CDR2 SYGVKD. The CDR3: CAIRQREGYEQFF. CDR3 DNA sequence: TGTGCCATCAGGCAGCGGGAGGGCTATGAGCAGTTCTTC.

CDR3 residues: CASSAQGTVVEKLFF. CDR3 bases: TGTGCCAGCAGCGCCCAGGGGACAGTGGTTGAAAAACTGTTTTTT. The chain combines TRBV9 with TRBJ1-4; TRBD1 aligns across 7 bases. Germline V gene data show CDR1 as SGDLS and CDR2 as YYNGEE. The junction had 9 bases not matched to a gene; V was cut back by 3 bases and J by 7 bases. This CDR3 is 15 amino acids long.

This clone turned up a few times. This chain joins TRBV7-9 and TRBJ1-4; D not certain. The CDR3 extends over 14 amino acids. Germline V CDR1 and CDR2: SEHNR, FQNEAQ (reference sequence). The V end was cut by 0 bases, the J end by 8 bases, with 10 bases between. In DNA form, the CDR3 reads TGTGCCAGCAGCTTAGCGAGGGAAGGAGAAAAACTGTTTTTT. Its translation: CASSLAREGEKLFF.

The rearrangement links TRBV14 to TRBJ2-5; D uncertain. The V gene's germline CDR1 is SGHDN and CDR2 FVKESK. The CDR3 sequence is 14 residues long. Trimming left V 1 base short and J 0 bases short, with 6 bases between. DNA for the CDR3: TGTGCCAGCAGCCAAGCAGAAAACCAAGAGACCCAGTACTTC. It translates to CASSQAENQETQYF.

The chain recombines TRBV5-8 with TRBJ1-2, with 9 bases that match TRBD1. J was trimmed by 4 bases and V by 4 bases; bases with no gene match: 5. CDR1 SGHTS and CDR2 YDEGEE come from the germline V gene. The CDR3 is 14 amino acids. In DNA, the CDR3 is TGTGCCAGCAGCAAGGGACAGGGCCCCTATGGCTACACCTTC. Its protein is CASSKGQGPYGYTF.

This clone appeared a single time. The chain uses TRBV2 and TRBJ2-5; TRBD2 agrees at 11 bases. CDR1 SNHLY and CDR2 FYNNEI come from the germline V gene. This CDR3 spans 14 amino acids. V dropped 5 bases and J dropped 5; count of bases not matched to a gene: 4. CDR3 sequence: CASSLAGGSETQYF. Here the CDR3 DNA reads TGTGCCAGCAGTCTAGCGGGGGGATCTGAGACCCAGTACTTC.

This clone occurred once. This chain joins TRBV7-8 and TRBJ2-7; D not resolved. The CDR3 loop spans 12 amino acids. V lost 5 bases, J lost 0 bases, and 5 bases lay in between. Germline V gene lookup returns CDR1 SGHVS and CDR2 FQNEAQ. CDR3 in DNA: TGTGCCAGCAGCATGAGCTCCTACGAGCAGTACTTC. Its translation is CASSMSSYEQYF.

The V gene is TRBV6-5, the J gene TRBJ1-5; D possibly corresponds to TRBD1 (6 bases). V was pared by 11 bases and J by 5 bases, with 16 bases between. CDR1 is MNHEY and CDR2 is SVGAGI in the germline V gene. The CDR3 contains 13 residues. CDR3 protein: CAGGAGRDQPQHF. CDR3 bases: TGTGCCGGGGGGGCGGGGCGAGATCAGCCCCAGCATTTT.

J is TRBJ2-3 and V is TRBV9; tentatively, D is TRBD1 (8 bases). Germline lookup yields CDR1 SGDLS and CDR2 YYNGEE. The CDR3 has 17 amino acids. The V and J ends lost 4 bases and 3 bases respectively, with 21 bases between them. CDR3 loop: CASSPSSGQGGTDTQYF. CDR3 sequence (DNA): TGTGCCAGCAGCCCCTCGAGTGGACAGGGAGGGACAGATACGCAGTATTTT.

The chain links TRBV19 to TRBJ2-3; 9 bases are a match to TRBD2. V gave up 3 bases and J gave up 2 bases; unmatched junction bases: 6. Germline V gene sequence: CDR1 LNHDA, CDR2 SQIVND (reference sequence). This CDR3 has 16 amino acids. CDR3 loop: CASSILASGTTDTQYF. The CDR3 DNA reads TGTGCCAGTAGTATTCTGGCTAGCGGGACCACAGATACGCAGTATTTT.

The chain couples TRBV7-3 to TRBJ2-5; no reliable D call. V gave up 1 base and J gave up 1 base, with 4 bases separating them. CDR3 length equals 13 residues. Germline-derived CDR1 and CDR2 are SGHTA and FQGTGA. The CDR3 bases are TGTGCCAGCAGCTTAATTCTCCAAGAGACCCAGTACTTC. Protein: CASSLILQETQYF.

This chain joins TRBV28 and TRBJ2-7; 9 nucleotides match TRBD2. The V gene end was trimmed by 2 bases and the J gene end by 4 bases; junction bases not matched to a gene: 6. The germline CDR1 and CDR2 sequences are MDHEN and SYDVKM. The CDR3 is made up of 15 amino acids. The chain's CDR3 is CASSLGREGLYEQYF. The CDR3 nucleotides are TGTGCCAGCAGTTTAGGGCGGGAGGGCCTTTACGAGCAGTACTTC.

This clone was seen once. CDR3 nucleotide sequence: TGTGCCAGCAGGACTACCACCTACGAGCAGTACTTC. Encoded protein: CASRTTTYEQYF. The chain is built from TRBV7-9 and TRBJ2-7, with a possible D match to TRBD2 (5 bases). The CDR3 extends over 12 amino acids. V was cut by 6 bases and J by 2 bases, with 8 bases left in between. Germline CDR1 is SEHNR and CDR2 is FQNEAQ (reference sequence).

The chain is built from TRBV9 and TRBJ1-2; no clear D. Germline CDR1 reads SGDLS; CDR2 reads YYNGEE. The V end lost 0 bases, the J end lost 1 base, and 7 bases lay between the germline ends. There are 14 residues in the CDR3. The CDR3 loop reads CASSVGPGNYGYTF. DNA of the CDR3: TGTGCCAGCAGCGTAGGACCGGGTAACTATGGCTACACCTTC.

The rearrangement links TRBV19 to TRBJ2-1, with 11 bases that match TRBD1. CDR1 and CDR2 (germline): LNHDA, SQIVND (reference sequence). V was clipped by 6 bases and J by 9 bases; unmatched bases: 10. The CDR3 contains 15 residues. CDR3 in DNA: TGTGCCAGTAGGTGGACAGGGGGCATTTTAGGTGAGCAGTTCTTC. The encoded protein is CASRWTGGILGEQFF. The complete variable domain, with remaining parts taken from reference TRBV19 and TRBJ2-1, reads DGGITQSPKYLFRKEGQNVTLSCEQNLNHDAMYWYRQDPGQGLRLIYYSQIVNDFQKGDIAEGYSVSREKKESFPLTVTSAQKNPTAFYLCASRWTGGILGEQFFGPGTRLTVL.

The rearrangement links TRBV5-1 to TRBJ2-3, with TRBD1 matching over 8 bases. The V segment lost 4 bases and the J segment 2 bases; nucleotides outside the gene matches: 12. Germline-derived CDR1 and CDR2 are SGHRS and YFSETQ. CDR3 length: 17 residues. Here the CDR3 DNA reads TGCGCCAGCAGCAAACCTGAGACAGGGGCCATCACAGATACGCAGTATTTT. This translates into CASSKPETGAITDTQYF.

Concerning this clone itself: An end of the junction does not agree with germline; a read error may underlie this. J is TRBJ2-4 and V is TRBV9; 12 bases map to TRBD2. The CDR3 has 18 amino acids. Germline assignment: CDR1 SGDLS and CDR2 YYNGEE. CDR3 protein: CASSALAGGKSYKNTQYF. CDR3 nucleotides: TGTGCCAGCAGTGCACTAGCGGGGGGAAAGTCTTACAAAAACACTCAGTACTTC.

This chain connects TRBV19 to TRBJ1-5; D is uncertain. V gave up 5 bases and J gave up 3 bases, with 8 bases separating them. CDR3 size: 13 residues. Looked up from germline, CDR1 is LNHDA and CDR2 is SQIVND (reference sequence). As DNA, the CDR3 is TGTGCCAGTAGTTGGGAGGCCAATCAGCCCCAGCATTTT. This codes for CASSWEANQPQHF.